One sample yielded the 21 T cell receptor beta chains listed below, sequenced in a study of neurological immune-mediated disorders. TCRdb analysed the 5' RACE reads with MiXCR anew, one entry per CDR3 protein. The top ten hold 2.5% to 3% of the sample, which has 65,000 to 70,000 distinct CDR3 sequences, over 4% seen once. Sample: PBMCs. The receptor set was obtained from a man aged 50 to 59 with multiple sclerosis.

This clonotype was seen repeatedly, ten times or more. The chain employs TRBV5-1 and TRBJ2-6, with unresolved D. V was cut by 4 bases and J by 0 bases, with 14 bases left in between. Germline V CDR1 and CDR2: SGHRS, YFSETQ. This CDR3 has 17 residues. The CDR3 reads CASSLQPLSSGANVLTF. Here the CDR3 DNA reads TGCGCCAGCAGCCTTCAACCGCTGAGCTCTGGGGCCAACGTCCTGACTTTC.

This clonotype was found many times. The rearrangement uses TRBV20-1 and TRBJ2-5; D remains unclear. The germline V and J ends were trimmed by 6 bases and 5 bases, with 22 bases remaining between them. The CDR3 extends over 15 amino acids. Germline assignment: CDR1 DFQATT and CDR2 SNEGSKA (reference sequence). The CDR3 DNA follows: TGCAGTGCCGCGACCCGCCTGACGTTGGTGGAGACCCAGTACTTC. Protein: CSAATRLTLVETQYF.

This clonotype was observed many times. The chain carries TRBV5-4 and TRBJ2-4; D gene ambiguous. The CDR3 contains 13 residues. Germline assignment: CDR1 SGHNT and CDR2 YYREEE (reference sequence). Trimming stripped 0 bases from V and 11 bases from J, with 12 bases between. The chain's CDR3 is CASSLEERKLQYF. For the CDR3, the DNA is TGTGCCAGCAGCTTGGAAGAACGGAAACTTCAGTACTTC.

This clonotype was recorded at least ten times. The chain has TRBV5-1 and TRBJ2-3, with 8 bases matching TRBD2. Per the germline V gene, CDR1 is SGHRS and CDR2 is YFSETQ. The CDR3 is 15 amino acids. V gave up 1 base and J gave up 1 base; unmatched junction bases: 2. CDR3 residues: CASSLYSGGTDTQYF. The CDR3 DNA sequence: TGCGCCAGCAGCTTGTATAGCGGGGGCACAGATACGCAGTATTTT. The full variable domain, in which reference TRBV5-1 and TRBJ2-3 provide the parts outside the CDR3, is KAGVTQTPRYLIKTRGQQVTLSCSPISGHRSVSWYQQTPGQGLQFLFEYFSETQRNKGNFPGRFSGRQFSNSRSEMNVSTLELGDSALYLCASSLYSGGTDTQYFGPGTRLTVL.

The sample holds many counts of this clonotype. CDR3 protein: CATSDPAGSTDTQYF. The CDR3 nucleotides read TGTGCCACCAGTGATCCAGCGGGGAGCACAGATACGCAGTATTTT. The chain is built from TRBV24-1 and TRBJ2-3, with 7 bases identical to TRBD2. This CDR3 region has 15 residues. The V gene end was trimmed by 3 bases and the J gene end by 0 bases; junction bases not matched to a gene: 2. CDR1 is KGHDR and CDR2 is SFDVKD in the germline V gene.

This clonotype was counted a few times. V and J are TRBV4-2 and TRBJ2-7; D uncertain. Germline V gene sequence: CDR1 LGHNA, CDR2 YNFKEQ. The CDR3 sequence is 15 residues long. Trimming shortened V by 3 bases and J by 6 bases, and 18 bases separated the two germline ends. CDR3 in DNA: TGTGCCAGCAGCCAGGCACTACGATCAGGATCCGAGCAGTACTTC. Encoded protein: CASSQALRSGSEQYF.

The table lists this clonotype with a few counts. A single base separates this from a much larger clone, so it may be a read error. The chain links TRBV10-3 to TRBJ1-1; 12 nucleotides line up with TRBD1. CDR1 is ENHRY and CDR2 is SYGVKD in the germline V gene. Losses at the gene ends were 4 bases for V and 5 bases for J; bases not matched to a gene: 5. The CDR3 is 15 residues long. The CDR3 sequence: CAISGQGQGATEAFF. The CDR3 region has the DNA TGTGCCATCAGTGGGCAGGGACAGGGGGCGACTGAAGCTTTCTTT.

The chain employs TRBV7-2 and TRBJ1-1, with 7 bases lining up with TRBD1. Germline V gene sequence: CDR1 SGHTA, CDR2 FQGNSA. Trimming took 3 bases from V and 11 from J; bases not matched to a gene: 12. This CDR3 is 14 amino acids long. CDR3 sequence reads: CASSLPGKGARAFF. The CDR3 bases are TGTGCCAGCAGCTTGCCTGGAAAGGGGGCTCGGGCTTTCTTT. The variable domain in full, with the rest retrieved from reference TRBV7-2 and TRBJ1-1, is GAGVSQSPSNKVTEKGKDVELRCDPISGHTALYWYRQSLGQGLEFLIYFQGNSAPDKSGLPSDRFSAERTGGSVSTLTIQRTQQEDSAVYLCASSLPGKGARAFFGQGTRLTVV.

Ten or more counts support this clonotype. This chain connects TRBV20-1 to TRBJ1-2; 7 nucleotides agree with TRBD1. Per germline, CDR1 DFQATT and CDR2 SNEGSKA (reference sequence). The V and J ends lost 3 bases and 4 bases, in that order; junction bases with no gene match: 8. This CDR3 is 14 amino acids long. The CDR3 spells CSAREATGFYGYTF. CDR3 in DNA: TGCAGTGCTAGGGAAGCGACAGGGTTCTATGGCTACACCTTC.

The sample holds many counts of this clonotype. The rearrangement joins TRBV4-1 to TRBJ1-1; D unclear. This CDR3 region has 15 residues. Germline lookup yields CDR1 MGHRA and CDR2 YSYEKL. V lost 6 bases to trimming and J lost 1 base, with 15 bases between them. The CDR3 sequence: CASRHLGQKNTEAFF. The CDR3 DNA reads as TGCGCCAGCAGGCATTTAGGGCAGAAGAACACTGAAGCTTTCTTT.

This clonotype was counted many times. The J gene is TRBJ2-5, the V gene TRBV5-1; D possibly corresponds to TRBD2 (6 bases). Looked up from germline, CDR1 is SGHRS and CDR2 is YFSETQ. The germline V and J ends were trimmed by 1 base and 2 bases, with 9 bases remaining between them. This CDR3 region has 14 residues. CDR3 loop: CASSLRRAQETQYF. The CDR3 nucleotides are TGCGCCAGCAGCTTGAGGAGGGCTCAAGAGACCCAGTACTTC. The full variable domain, rest sourced from reference TRBV5-1 and TRBJ2-5, is KAGVTQTPRYLIKTRGQQVTLSCSPISGHRSVSWYQQTPGQGLQFLFEYFSETQRNKGNFPGRFSGRQFSNSRSEMNVSTLELGDSALYLCASSLRRAQETQYFGPGTRLLVL.

This clonotype was seen at least ten times. The CDR3 region is CSASRGPYGETQYF. The DNA of the CDR3 is TGCAGTGCTTCAAGGGGCCCCTACGGGGAGACCCAGTACTTC. The V call is TRBV20-1, the J call TRBJ2-5, with D tentatively TRBD1 (5 bases). With 5 bases removed from V and 5 bases from J, the gap between germline ends came to 18 bases. The CDR3 sequence is 14 residues long. Germline CDR1 and CDR2: DFQATT and SNEGSKA (reference sequence).

This clonotype was counted once. This sequence joins TRBV5-6 and TRBJ1-1; unclear D gene. CDR3 length: 14 amino acids. V was trimmed by 3 bases and J by 6 bases, leaving 15 bases between them. CDR1 and CDR2 from the germline V gene are SGHDT and YYEEEE. The CDR3 region has the DNA TGTGCCAGCAGCTCCCGGGAAAGGGAGGCTGAAGCTTTCTTT. Amino acid sequence: CASSSREREAEAFF.

At least ten counts were recorded for this clonotype. The chain carries TRBV20-1 and TRBJ1-2; tentative D call: TRBD1 (5 bases). Looked up from germline, CDR1 is DFQATT and CDR2 is SNEGSKA (reference sequence). V was clipped by 3 bases and J by 8 bases, with 10 bases between them. CDR3 length: 11 residues. CDR3 nucleotides: TGCAGTGCTAGCGGGGCAGAAGGCTACACCTTC. Amino acid sequence: CSASGAEGYTF.

In the case of this clonotype: The germline gene is not matched at one end of the junction; a read error may be the cause. This chain links TRBV7-9 with TRBJ1-5, with 9 bases fitting TRBD1. The CDR3 covers 17 residues. Germline assignment: CDR1 SEHNR and CDR2 FQNEAQ (reference sequence). For the CDR3, the DNA is TGTGCCAGCAGCCCGGACAGGGGTGGATTAGGCAATCAGCCCCAGAATTTT. Translation: CASSPDRGGLGNQPQNF.

This clonotype was counted ten times or more. The gene calls are TRBV20-1 and TRBJ2-5; no firm D call. The CDR3 runs 14 residues. Germline V gives CDR1 DFQATT, CDR2 SNEGSKA (reference sequence). Trimming stripped 0 bases from V and 0 bases from J, with 8 bases between. CDR3 nucleotides: TGCAGTGCTAGAGAGAGACGGAACCAAGAGACCCAGTACTTC. It is translated as CSARERRNQETQYF.

This clonotype appeared many times. The rearrangement joins TRBV20-1 to TRBJ1-1; TRBD1 is a possible D gene (5 bases). The germline V and J ends were trimmed by 5 bases and 1 base, with 17 bases remaining between them. The CDR3 spans 15 residues. Germline V lookup: CDR1 DFQATT, CDR2 SNEGSKA (reference sequence). CDR3 residues: CSAPSIQGGNTEAFF. The CDR3 coding sequence is TGCAGTGCTCCAAGCATCCAGGGCGGGAACACTGAAGCTTTCTTT.

The V gene is TRBV20-1, the J gene TRBJ2-5; D remains unclear. Germline CDR1 DFQATT, CDR2 SNEGSKA (reference sequence). This CDR3 contains 14 residues. The V and J ends lost 0 bases and 2 bases respectively, with 10 bases between them. The CDR3, as DNA: TGCAGTGCTAGAGATGTTAGGGATCAAGAGACCCAGTACTTC. Residues: CSARDVRDQETQYF.

This clonotype was recorded at least ten times. V and J are TRBV7-6 and TRBJ1-6, with D possibly being TRBD1 (6 bases). CDR3 length: 14 residues. The V gene lost 5 bases and the J gene lost 7 bases, with 12 bases spanning the gap. CDR1 and CDR2 from the germline V gene are SGHVS and FNYEAQ. The CDR3, as DNA: TGTGCCAGCAGCCGGACAGTCACAAATTCACCCCTCCACTTT. This codes for CASSRTVTNSPLHF.

This clonotype came up many times. The chain combines TRBV6-1 with TRBJ2-1; 9 nucleotides line up with TRBD2. The CDR3 runs to 14 residues. V was pared by 5 bases and J by 4 bases, with 3 bases of the junction left unmatched. The germline CDR1 and CDR2 sequences are MNHNS and SASEGT. CDR3 DNA sequence: TGTGCCAGCAGTCGCGGGGGGGTTTACAATGAGCAGTTCTTC. Translating gives CASSRGGVYNEQFF.

This clonotype has a count of ten or more. The genes are TRBV4-3 and TRBJ1-3; D remains ambiguous. Germline CDR1 LGHNA, CDR2 YSLEER. CDR3 length: 13 amino acids. Trimming removed 1 base from V and 9 bases from J, with 10 bases in between. The chain's CDR3 is CASSQGSETTIYF. The CDR3, as DNA: TGCGCCAGCAGCCAAGGAAGCGAAACCACCATATATTTT.